The 8 T cell receptor beta chains presented below share a single source sample, sequenced in a study of cytomegalovirus exposure and HLA in healthy donors (dated by TCRdb to 2015 to 2018). The library relied on the immunoSEQ multiplex PCR assay. For the multiplex PCR, a mixture combining 60 forward primers for TCR Vbeta segments and 13 reverse primers for TCR Jbeta segments was used. TCRdb's version of the immuneACCESS table is confined to in-frame rearrangements and falls short of the full clone set. An unresolved V gene accounts for under half of the shortfall where checked; the remainder is of unknown origin. The sample table holds 82,000 or so clones, of which about 70% were seen once. The ten largest make up 6.2% of the sample. Sequencing used PBMCs. The source of these receptors is a woman aged 45 to 65 in good health and CMV-seropositive.

The genes are TRBV10-1 and TRBJ2-7; the match to TRBD1 covers 9 bases. Germline CDR1 reads WNHNN; CDR2 reads SYGVQD (reference sequence). V dropped 4 bases and J dropped 6; count of bases not matched to a gene: 10. This CDR3 has 15 amino acids. CDR3 sequence: CASSASRDRATEQYF. CDR3 DNA sequence: TGCGCCAGCAGTGCCTCTAGGGACAGGGCTACCGAGCAGTACTTC.

The gene calls are TRBV18 and TRBJ1-1, with TRBD1 matching 12 bases. CDR1 KGHSH and CDR2 LQKENI come from the germline V gene. CDR3 length equals 17 residues. V shed 3 bases and J 0 bases; nucleotides not matched to a gene: 5. The CDR3 spells CASSPMGQGALNTEAFF. CDR3 nucleotides: TGTGCCAGCTCACCCATGGGACAGGGGGCCCTGAACACTGAAGCTTTCTTT.

This CDR3 reads CASSQDGGVPYEQYF. In DNA form, the CDR3 reads TGCGCCAGCAGCCAAGACGGGGGGGTCCCCTACGAGCAGTACTTC. The V and J genes are TRBV4-1 and TRBJ2-7; 8 bases align to TRBD2. V was pared by 0 bases and J by 2 bases, with 3 bases of the junction left unmatched. The CDR3 covers 15 residues. CDR1 is MGHRA, CDR2 YSYEKL, per germline.

The rearrangement joins TRBV29-1 to TRBJ2-3; D gene unclear. The germline CDR1 and CDR2 sequences are SQVTM and ANQGSEA. V was clipped by 7 bases and J by 6 bases, with 8 bases between them. The CDR3 is 10 residues long. The CDR3 loop reads CSASSDTQYF. CDR3 nucleotide sequence: TGCAGCGCCTCTTCGGATACGCAGTATTTT.

This sequence joins TRBV28 and TRBJ1-1; D not resolved. Germline CDR1 and CDR2: MDHEN and SYDVKM. The CDR3 is 13 amino acids. Trimming took 10 bases from V and 1 from J, leaving 13 bases between them. For the CDR3, the DNA is TGTGCCACCTTAGAGGATACGAACACTGAAGCTTTCTTT. It is translated as CATLEDTNTEAFF.

V is TRBV2 and J is TRBJ1-5; no definite D call. V lost 6 bases and J 3 bases, leaving 6 bases between the germline ends. This CDR3 comprises 12 residues. CDR1 and CDR2 (germline): SNHLY, FYNNEI. The DNA for the CDR3 is TGTGCCAGCAGAAGCGTCAATCAGCCCCAGCATTTT. Its protein product is CASRSVNQPQHF.

V gene TRBV7-6 combines with J gene TRBJ2-1, with D uncertain. The CDR3 spans 16 residues. V lost 1 base, J lost 3 bases, and 13 bases lay in between. Germline assignment: CDR1 SGHVS and CDR2 FNYEAQ. In DNA form, the CDR3 reads TGTGCCAGCAGCTTAGAGGCAAGAGGTAACTACAATGAGCAGTTCTTC. Protein: CASSLEARGNYNEQFF.

This chain joins TRBV9 and TRBJ1-2, with TRBD1 matching 10 bases. This CDR3 spans 17 amino acids. Unmatched junction bases numbered 7, after V lost 0 bases and J lost 2 bases. Germline CDR1 reads SGDLS; CDR2 reads YYNGEE. CDR3 in amino acids: CASSVDSLGQGNYGYTF. The CDR3 DNA sequence: TGTGCCAGCAGCGTAGACTCCCTGGGACAGGGGAACTATGGCTACACCTTC.